The TCR beta chain described here comes from a study of shared clonotypes between healthy human individuals. Notes on the study in general: Only blood samples were collected, and tissue repertoires likely differ.

Healthy and HIV-negative, the adult donors had no recent acute infections or vaccinations. Unsorted samples, those not sorted, used roughly 100 million PBMCs for genomic DNA. Authors' methods: Filtering differed since immunoSEQ provided only junctions, with no quality scores. Measured with immunoSEQ multiplex PCR; TCRdb has only the in-frame clones, and not every one. From that table come the V and J calls and clone size; the DNA was used to work out D and trimming. Here the sample spans hundreds of thousands of clones, 70% to 80% being singletons. Details on this clone: The antigen is undetermined. This specimen includes other DNA sequences encoding the same CDR3.

This CDR3 has 14 amino acids. The V gene lost 1 base and the J gene lost 3 bases, with 11 bases spanning the gap. The germline gives CDR1 GTSNPN, CDR2 SVGIG (reference sequence). The chain recombines TRBV30 with TRBJ2-3, with D perhaps matching TRBD2 (6 bases). Sequencing input: PBMCs. The sequence was collected from a woman between 35 and 50 years old in good health. Some clones in this sample may be carry-over from other donors' samples. The CDR3 region is CAWSDGTSTDTQYF. Written as DNA, the CDR3 is TGTGCCTGGAGTGACGGGACTTCTACAGATACGCAGTATTTT. Using reference TRBV30 and TRBJ2-3 for the parts outside the CDR3, the full variable domain is SQTIHQWPATLVQPVGSPLSLECTVEGTSNPNLYWYRQAAGRGLQLLFYSVGIGQISSEVPQNLSASRPQDRQFILSSKKLLLSDSGFYLCAWSDGTSTDTQYFGPGTRLTVL.